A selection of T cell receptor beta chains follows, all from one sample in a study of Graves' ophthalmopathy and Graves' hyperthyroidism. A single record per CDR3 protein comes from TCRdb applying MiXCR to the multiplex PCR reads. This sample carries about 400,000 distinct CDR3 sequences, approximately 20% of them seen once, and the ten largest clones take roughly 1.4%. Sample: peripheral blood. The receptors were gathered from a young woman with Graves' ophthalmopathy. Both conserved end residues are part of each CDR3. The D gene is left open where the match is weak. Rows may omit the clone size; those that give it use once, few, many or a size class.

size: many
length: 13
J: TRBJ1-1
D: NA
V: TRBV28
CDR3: CASTNGAGTEAFF
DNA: TGTGCCAGCACAAACGGCGCGGGCACTGAAGCTTTCTTT

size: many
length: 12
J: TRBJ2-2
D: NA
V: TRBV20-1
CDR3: CSADKAAGELFF
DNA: TGCAGTGCTGACAAGGCGGCCGGGGAGCTGTTTTTT

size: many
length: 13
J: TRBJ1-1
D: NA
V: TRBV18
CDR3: CASSPAGRVRAFF
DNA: TGTGCCAGCTCACCGGCGGGCAGGGTTCGTGCTTTCTTT

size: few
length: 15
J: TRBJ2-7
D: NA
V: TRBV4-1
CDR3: CASSQEPHGLYEQYF
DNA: TGCGCCAGCAGCCAAGAGCCCCACGGGCTCTACGAGCAGTACTTC

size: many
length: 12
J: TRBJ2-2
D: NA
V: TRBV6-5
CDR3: CASSYNAGELFF
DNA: TGTGCCAGCAGTTATAACGCCGGGGAGCTGTTTTTT

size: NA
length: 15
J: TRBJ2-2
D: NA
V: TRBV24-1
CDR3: CATSDLVDNTGELFF
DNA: TGTGCCACCAGTGATTTGGTGGATAACACCGGGGAGCTGTTTTTT

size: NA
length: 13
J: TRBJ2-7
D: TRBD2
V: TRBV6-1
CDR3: CASGIGGGYEQYF
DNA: TGTGCCAGCGGCATCGGGGGGGGCTACGAGCAGTACTTC

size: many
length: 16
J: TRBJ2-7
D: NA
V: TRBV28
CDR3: CASSSRLPRTASEQYF
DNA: TGTGCCAGCAGTTCCCGCCTTCCCCGTACGGCCTCCGAGCAGTACTTC

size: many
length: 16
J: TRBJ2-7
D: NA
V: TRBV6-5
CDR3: CASSYSDTASGPEQYF
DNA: TGTGCCAGCAGTTACTCCGATACGGCCTCCGGGCCCGAGCAGTACTTC

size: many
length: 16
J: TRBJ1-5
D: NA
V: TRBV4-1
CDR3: CASSQVNRQVNQPQHF
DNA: TGCGCCAGCAGCCAAGTAAACCGACAGGTAAATCAGCCCCAGCATTTT

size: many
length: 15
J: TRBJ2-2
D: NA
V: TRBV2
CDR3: CASGGRLVGTGELFF
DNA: TGTGCCAGCGGGGGTAGGCTAGTTGGCACCGGGGAGCTGTTTTTT

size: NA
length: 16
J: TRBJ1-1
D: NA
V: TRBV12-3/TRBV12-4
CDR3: CASSFPGVLLYTEAFF
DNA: TGTGCCAGCAGTTTCCCCGGGGTTTTGTTATACACTGAAGCTTTCTTT

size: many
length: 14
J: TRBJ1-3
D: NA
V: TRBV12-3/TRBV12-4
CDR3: CASTAGRGGNTIYF
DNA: TGTGCCAGCACCGCGGGTCGCGGGGGAAACACCATATATTTT

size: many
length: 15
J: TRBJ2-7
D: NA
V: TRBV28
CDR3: CASSWVGQWGYEQYF
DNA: TGTGCCAGCAGTTGGGTTGGGCAGTGGGGCTACGAGCAGTACTTC

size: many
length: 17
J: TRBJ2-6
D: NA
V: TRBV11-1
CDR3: CASSNRRESSGANVLTF
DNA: TGTGCCAGCAGCAATAGACGGGAGAGCTCTGGGGCCAACGTCCTGACTTTC

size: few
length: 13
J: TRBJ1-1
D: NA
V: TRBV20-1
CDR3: CSGHVSMNTEAFF
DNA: TGCAGTGGTCATGTCAGCATGAACACTGAAGCTTTCTTT

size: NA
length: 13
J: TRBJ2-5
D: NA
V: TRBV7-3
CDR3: CASSAVAQETQYF
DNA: TGTGCCAGCAGCGCCGTTGCCCAAGAGACCCAGTACTTC

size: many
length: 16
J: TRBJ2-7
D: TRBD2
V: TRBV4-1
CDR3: CASSQELAGSSYEQYF
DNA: TGCGCCAGCAGCCAGGAACTAGCGGGGAGCTCCTACGAGCAGTACTTC

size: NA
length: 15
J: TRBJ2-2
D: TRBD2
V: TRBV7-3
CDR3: CASSLIGLGAGELFF
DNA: TGTGCCAGCAGCTTAATTGGACTAGGGGCCGGGGAGCTGTTTTTT

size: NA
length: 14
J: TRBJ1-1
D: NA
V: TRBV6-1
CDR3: CAIALQGPNTEAFF
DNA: TGTGCCATCGCCCTGCAGGGGCCGAACACTGAAGCTTTCTTT

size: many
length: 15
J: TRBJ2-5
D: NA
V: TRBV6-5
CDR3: CASSYEGGYQETQYF
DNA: TGTGCCAGCAGTTACGAGGGGGGGTACCAAGAGACCCAGTACTTC

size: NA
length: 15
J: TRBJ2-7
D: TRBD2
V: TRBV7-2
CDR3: CASSLALAGVHEQYF
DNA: TGTGCCAGCAGCTTAGCGCTAGCGGGAGTCCACGAGCAGTACTTC

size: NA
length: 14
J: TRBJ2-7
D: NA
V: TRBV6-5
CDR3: CASSYTGESYEQYF
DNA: TGTGCCAGCAGTTATACGGGGGAGTCCTACGAGCAGTACTTC

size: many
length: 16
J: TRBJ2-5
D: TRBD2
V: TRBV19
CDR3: CASSIGLAGDGETQYF
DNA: TGTGCCAGTAGTATAGGACTAGCGGGGGATGGAGAGACCCAGTACTTC

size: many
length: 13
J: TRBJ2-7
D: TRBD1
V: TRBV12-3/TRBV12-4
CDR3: CASSRDRVQEQYF
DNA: TGTGCCAGCAGCCGGGACAGGGTTCAAGAGCAGTACTTC